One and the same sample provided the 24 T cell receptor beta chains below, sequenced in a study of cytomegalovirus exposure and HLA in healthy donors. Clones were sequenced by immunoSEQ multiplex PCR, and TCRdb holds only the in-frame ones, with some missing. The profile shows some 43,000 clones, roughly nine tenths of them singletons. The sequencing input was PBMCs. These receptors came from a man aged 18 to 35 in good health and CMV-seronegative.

CDR3 DNA: TGTGCCAGCAGTTTCAGGAACACTGAAGCTTTCTTT. Amino acids: CASSFRNTEAFF. The V and J genes are TRBV27 and TRBJ1-1; D remains unclear. Trimming left V 3 bases short and J 1 base short, with 3 bases between. CDR3 length: 12 amino acids. The germline V gene has CDR1 MNHEY and CDR2 SMNVEV (reference sequence).

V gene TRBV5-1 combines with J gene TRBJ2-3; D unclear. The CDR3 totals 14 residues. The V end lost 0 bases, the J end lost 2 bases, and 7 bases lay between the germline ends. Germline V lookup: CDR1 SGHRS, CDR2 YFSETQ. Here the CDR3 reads CASSLATVTDTQYF. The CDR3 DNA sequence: TGCGCCAGCAGCTTGGCTACTGTCACAGATACGCAGTATTTT.

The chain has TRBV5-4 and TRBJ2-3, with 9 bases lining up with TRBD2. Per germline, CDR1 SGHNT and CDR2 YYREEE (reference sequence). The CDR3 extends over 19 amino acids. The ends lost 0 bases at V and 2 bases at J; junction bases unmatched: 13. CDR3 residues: CASSLGPPKAGGLTDTQYF. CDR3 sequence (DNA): TGTGCCAGCAGCTTGGGACCTCCTAAAGCGGGGGGACTCACAGATACGCAGTATTTT.

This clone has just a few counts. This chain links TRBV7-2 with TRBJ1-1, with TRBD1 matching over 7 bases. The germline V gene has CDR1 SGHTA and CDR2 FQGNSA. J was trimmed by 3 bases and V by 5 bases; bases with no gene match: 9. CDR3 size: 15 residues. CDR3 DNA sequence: TGTGCCAGCAGCCTAGTGAGGGGGCTGGACACTGAAGCTTTCTTT. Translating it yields CASSLVRGLDTEAFF.

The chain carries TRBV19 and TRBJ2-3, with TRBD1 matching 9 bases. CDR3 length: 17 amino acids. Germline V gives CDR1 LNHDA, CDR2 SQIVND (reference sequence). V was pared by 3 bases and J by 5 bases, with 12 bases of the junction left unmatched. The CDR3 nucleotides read TGTGCCAGTAGTATTTATACCGGGACAGGGCCGGGAGATACGCAGTATTTT. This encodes CASSIYTGTGPGDTQYF.

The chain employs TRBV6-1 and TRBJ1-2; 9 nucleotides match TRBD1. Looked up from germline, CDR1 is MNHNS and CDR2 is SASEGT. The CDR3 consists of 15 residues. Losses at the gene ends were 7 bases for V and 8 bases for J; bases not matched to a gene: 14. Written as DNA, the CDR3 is TGTGCCAGCAACCCCGGGACAGGGTTTTTCTACGGCTACACCTTC. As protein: CASNPGTGFFYGYTF.

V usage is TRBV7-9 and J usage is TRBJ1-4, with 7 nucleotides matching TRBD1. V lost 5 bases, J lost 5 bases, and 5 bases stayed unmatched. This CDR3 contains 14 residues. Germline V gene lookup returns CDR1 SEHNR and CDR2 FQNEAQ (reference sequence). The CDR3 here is CASSRDSGNEKLFF. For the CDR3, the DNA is TGTGCCAGCAGCCGGGACAGCGGAAATGAAAAACTGTTTTTT.

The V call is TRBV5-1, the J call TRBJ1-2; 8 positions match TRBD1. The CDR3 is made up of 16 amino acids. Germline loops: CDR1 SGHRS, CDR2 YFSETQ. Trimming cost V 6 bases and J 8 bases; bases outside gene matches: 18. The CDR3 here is CASTLQQGGVDGGYTF. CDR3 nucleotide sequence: TGCGCCAGCACCCTCCAACAGGGGGGCGTGGATGGAGGCTACACCTTC.

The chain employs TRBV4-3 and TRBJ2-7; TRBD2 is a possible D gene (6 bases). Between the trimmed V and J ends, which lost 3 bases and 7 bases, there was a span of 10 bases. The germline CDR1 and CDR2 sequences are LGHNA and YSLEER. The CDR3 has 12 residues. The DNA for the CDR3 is TGCGCCAGCAGCCAGAGGAGGGGAGAGCAGTACTTC. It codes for CASSQRRGEQYF.

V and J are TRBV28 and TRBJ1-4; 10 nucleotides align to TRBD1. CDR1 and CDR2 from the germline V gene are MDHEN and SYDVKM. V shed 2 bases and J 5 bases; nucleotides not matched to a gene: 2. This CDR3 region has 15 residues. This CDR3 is CASSLTGQGNEKLFF. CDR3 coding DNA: TGTGCCAGCAGTTTAACGGGACAGGGGAATGAAAAACTGTTTTTT.

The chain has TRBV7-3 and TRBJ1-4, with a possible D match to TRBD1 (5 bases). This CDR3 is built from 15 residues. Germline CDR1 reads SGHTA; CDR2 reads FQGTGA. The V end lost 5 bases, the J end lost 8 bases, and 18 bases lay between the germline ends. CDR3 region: CASSPNGGSKEKLFF. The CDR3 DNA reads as TGTGCCAGCAGCCCAAACGGGGGGTCGAAGGAAAAACTGTTTTTT.

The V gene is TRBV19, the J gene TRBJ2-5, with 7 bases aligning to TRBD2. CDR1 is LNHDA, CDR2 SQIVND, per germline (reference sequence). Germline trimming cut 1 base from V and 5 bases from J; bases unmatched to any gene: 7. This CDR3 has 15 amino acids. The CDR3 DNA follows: TGTGCCAGTAGTATAGCGGGAGGTGTGCGGGAGACCCAGTACTTC. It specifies CASSIAGGVRETQYF.

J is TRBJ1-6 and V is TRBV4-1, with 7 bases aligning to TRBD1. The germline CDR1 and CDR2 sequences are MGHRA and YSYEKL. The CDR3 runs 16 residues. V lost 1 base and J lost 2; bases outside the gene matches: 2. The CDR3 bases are TGCGCCAGCAGCCAAGCAGGGGGAGCCTATAATTCACCCCTCCACTTT. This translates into CASSQAGGAYNSPLHF.

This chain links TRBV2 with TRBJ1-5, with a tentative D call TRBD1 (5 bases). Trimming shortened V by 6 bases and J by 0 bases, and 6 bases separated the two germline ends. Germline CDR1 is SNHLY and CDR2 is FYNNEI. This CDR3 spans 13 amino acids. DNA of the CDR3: TGTGCCAGCAGCAGGGATAGCAATCAGCCCCAGCATTTT. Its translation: CASSRDSNQPQHF.

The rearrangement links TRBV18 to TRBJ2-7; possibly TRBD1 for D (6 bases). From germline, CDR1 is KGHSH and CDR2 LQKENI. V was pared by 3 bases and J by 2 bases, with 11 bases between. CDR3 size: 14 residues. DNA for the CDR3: TGTGCCAGCTCACCCAAGGGACACACCTACGAGCAGTACTTC. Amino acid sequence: CASSPKGHTYEQYF.

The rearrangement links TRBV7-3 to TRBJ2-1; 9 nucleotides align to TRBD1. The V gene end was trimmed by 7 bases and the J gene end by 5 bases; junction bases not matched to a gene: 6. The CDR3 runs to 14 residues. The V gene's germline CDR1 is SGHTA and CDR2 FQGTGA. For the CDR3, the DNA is TGTGCCAGCAAGAGGGACAGGGCCAACAATGAGCAGTTCTTC. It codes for CASKRDRANNEQFF. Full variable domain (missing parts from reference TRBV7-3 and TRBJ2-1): GAGVSQTPSNKVTEKGKYVELRCDPISGHTALYWYRQSLGQGPEFLIYFQGTGAADDSGLPNDRFFAVRPEGSVSTLKIQRTERGDSAVYLCASKRDRANNEQFFGPGTRLTVL.

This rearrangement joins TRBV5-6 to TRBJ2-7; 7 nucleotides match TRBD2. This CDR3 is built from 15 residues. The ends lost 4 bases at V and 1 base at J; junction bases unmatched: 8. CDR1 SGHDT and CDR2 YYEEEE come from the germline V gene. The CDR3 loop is CASSTEGLTSYEQYF. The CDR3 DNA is TGTGCCAGCAGCACCGAGGGACTAACTTCCTACGAGCAGTACTTC.

The CDR3 is CASSQDREGRETQYF. CDR3 nucleotide sequence: TGTGCCAGCAGCCAAGATCGGGAGGGCCGGGAGACCCAGTACTTC. The gene calls are TRBV14 and TRBJ2-5, with TRBD2 matching over 8 bases. The V segment lost 0 bases and the J segment 5 bases; nucleotides outside the gene matches: 5. The CDR3 is 15 residues long. From germline, CDR1 is SGHDN and CDR2 FVKESK.

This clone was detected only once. CDR3 in amino acids: CASSSTGGQGSNQPQHF. CDR3 DNA: TGTGCCAGCAGTTCGACCGGGGGACAGGGAAGCAATCAGCCCCAGCATTTT. The rearrangement uses TRBV28 and TRBJ1-5, with 9 positions matching TRBD1. J was trimmed by 1 base and V by 4 bases; bases with no gene match: 8. Germline values: CDR1 MDHEN, CDR2 SYDVKM. This CDR3 has 17 amino acids.

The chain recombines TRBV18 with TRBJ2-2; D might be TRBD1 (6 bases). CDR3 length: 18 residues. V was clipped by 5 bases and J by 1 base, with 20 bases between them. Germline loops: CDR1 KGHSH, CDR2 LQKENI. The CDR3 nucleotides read TGTGCCAGCTCAGGCCCCTCACCCGGGACAAGGAACACCGGGGAGCTGTTTTTT. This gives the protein CASSGPSPGTRNTGELFF. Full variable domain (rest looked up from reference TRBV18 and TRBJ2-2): NAGVMQNPRHLVRRRGQEARLRCSPMKGHSHVYWYRQLPEEGLKFMVYLQKENIIDESGMPKERFSAEFPKEGPSILRIQQVVRGDSAAYFCASSGPSPGTRNTGELFFGEGSRLTVL.

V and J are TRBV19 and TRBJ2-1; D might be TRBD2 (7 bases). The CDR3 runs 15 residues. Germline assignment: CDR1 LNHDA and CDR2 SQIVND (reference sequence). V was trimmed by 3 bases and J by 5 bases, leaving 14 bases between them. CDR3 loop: CASSIDGGQHNEQFF. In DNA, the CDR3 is TGTGCCAGTAGTATCGACGGGGGGCAGCACAATGAGCAGTTCTTC. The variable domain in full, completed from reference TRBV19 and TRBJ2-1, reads DGGITQSPKYLFRKEGQNVTLSCEQNLNHDAMYWYRQDPGQGLRLIYYSQIVNDFQKGDIAEGYSVSREKKESFPLTVTSAQKNPTAFYLCASSIDGGQHNEQFFGPGTRLTVL.

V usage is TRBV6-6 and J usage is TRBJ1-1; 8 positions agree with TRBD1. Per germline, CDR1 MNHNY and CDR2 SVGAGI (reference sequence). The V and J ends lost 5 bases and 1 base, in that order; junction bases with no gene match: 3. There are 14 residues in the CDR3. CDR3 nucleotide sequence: TGTGCCAGCAGTCAAGGACAGGGGAACACTGAAGCTTTCTTT. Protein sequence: CASSQGQGNTEAFF.

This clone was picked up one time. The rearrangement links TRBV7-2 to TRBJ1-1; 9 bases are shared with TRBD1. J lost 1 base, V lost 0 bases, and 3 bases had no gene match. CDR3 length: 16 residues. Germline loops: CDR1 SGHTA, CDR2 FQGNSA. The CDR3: CASSLAGQGSNTEAFF. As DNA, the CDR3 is TGTGCCAGCAGCTTAGCGGGACAGGGATCGAACACTGAAGCTTTCTTT.

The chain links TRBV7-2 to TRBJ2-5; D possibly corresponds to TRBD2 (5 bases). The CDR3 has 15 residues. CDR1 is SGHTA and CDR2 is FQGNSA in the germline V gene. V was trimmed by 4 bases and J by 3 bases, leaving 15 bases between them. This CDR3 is CASSSVSGYEETQYF. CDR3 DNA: TGTGCCAGCAGCTCCGTAAGCGGTTATGAAGAGACCCAGTACTTC.